This TCR beta chain was sequenced during a study of sequential checkpoint blockade in melanoma. The table came from immunoSEQ multiplex PCR; TCRdb's copy has only in-frame clones and leaves some out. The sample lists fewer than 15,000 clones, more than 65% occurring once. Treatment indicated: randomized to nivolumab then ipilimumab (arm A) or the reverse (arm B). V shed 2 bases and J 3 bases; nucleotides not matched to a gene: 9. The CDR3 is made up of 19 amino acids. The material was CD8+ T cells sorted from blood (inferred from file names), obtained from a patient given nivolumab and ipilimumab in sequence. This sequence joins TRBV23-1 and TRBJ2-2; 13 positions match TRBD2. TRBV23-1 is an open reading frame whose function is uncertain. The TCR originated in a human donor with melanoma. The CDR3 loop reads CASSQHGLAGERYTGELFF. The CDR3 DNA follows: TGCGCCAGCAGTCAACACGGACTAGCGGGAGAACGGTACACCGGGGAGCTGTTTTTT.